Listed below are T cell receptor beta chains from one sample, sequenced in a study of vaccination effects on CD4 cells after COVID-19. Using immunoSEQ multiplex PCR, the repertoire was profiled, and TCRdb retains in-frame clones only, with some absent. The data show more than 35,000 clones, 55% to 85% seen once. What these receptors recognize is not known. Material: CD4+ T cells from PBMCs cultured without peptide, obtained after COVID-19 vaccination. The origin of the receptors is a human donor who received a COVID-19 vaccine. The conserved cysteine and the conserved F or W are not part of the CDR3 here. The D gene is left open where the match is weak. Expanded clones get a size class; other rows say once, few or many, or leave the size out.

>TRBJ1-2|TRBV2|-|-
ASSEAFGYGYT
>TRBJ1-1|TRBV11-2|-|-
ASSLGSWEWGGTEAF
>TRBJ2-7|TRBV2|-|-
ASSQVVGYEQY
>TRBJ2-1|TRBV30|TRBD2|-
AWSVVGLAGGAYNEQF
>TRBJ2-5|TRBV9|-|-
ASNPGQHQETQY
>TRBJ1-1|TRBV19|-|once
ASSKGDPTTEAF
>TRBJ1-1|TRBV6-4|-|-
ASSSAPGTTEAF
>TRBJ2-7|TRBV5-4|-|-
ASSLGQSGSSYEQY
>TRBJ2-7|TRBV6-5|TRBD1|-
ASSRGPTYEQY
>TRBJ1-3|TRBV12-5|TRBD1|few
ASGPPIKTGGNGNTIY
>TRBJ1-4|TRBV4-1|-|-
ASSHLDGSTNEKLF
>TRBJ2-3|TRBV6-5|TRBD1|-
ASSYTYRGRGDTQY
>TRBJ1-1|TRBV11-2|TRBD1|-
ASSYTGGDEAF
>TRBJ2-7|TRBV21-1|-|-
ASSKRHYEQY
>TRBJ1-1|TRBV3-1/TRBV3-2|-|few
ASSPTGPGTEAF
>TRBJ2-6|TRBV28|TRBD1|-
ASRAGTGWPGANVLT
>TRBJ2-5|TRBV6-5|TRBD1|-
ASNNPGQETQY
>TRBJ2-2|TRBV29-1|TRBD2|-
SVQAGRVDTGELF